This T cell receptor (beta chain) was recorded in a study of regulatory T cells. Study-level points and caveats: In CD3G-deficient patients, conventional CD4+ T cells were enriched for hydrophobic CDR3 residues at positions 6 and 7. Regulatory T cells showed the strongest V-J pair restriction and V/J gene skewing among patient repertoires.

CDR1 and CDR2 from the germline V gene are MNHNS and SASEGT. V was clipped by 6 bases and J by 2 bases, with 17 bases between them. CDR3 length: 15 amino acids. Details on this clone: Antigen unknown.

Every patient with CD3G deficiency had evidence of autoimmunity. Patients, 2 to 39 years old, had expanded memory T-cell proportions. CD4+ T cells were divided by sorting: CD25-high CD127-low Tregs, CD25-low CD127-high conventional cells. Amplification used 52 TRBV primers and 13 TRBJ primers. Clones were sequenced by immunoSEQ multiplex PCR, and TCRdb holds only the in-frame ones, with some missing. The profile covers 32,000 or so clones, with 92% appearing a single time and 1.5% to 1.9% taken by the ten largest. Sequenced sample: conventional CD4+ T cells sorted from blood. This chain joins TRBV6-1 and TRBJ2-7; D is unresolved. The source of this sequence is a young adult with CD3G deficiency. In nucleotides, the CDR3 is TGTGCCAGCAGGACGGCAGGCTCCAGGCCCTACGAGCAGTACTTC. This translates into CASRTAGSRPYEQYF.